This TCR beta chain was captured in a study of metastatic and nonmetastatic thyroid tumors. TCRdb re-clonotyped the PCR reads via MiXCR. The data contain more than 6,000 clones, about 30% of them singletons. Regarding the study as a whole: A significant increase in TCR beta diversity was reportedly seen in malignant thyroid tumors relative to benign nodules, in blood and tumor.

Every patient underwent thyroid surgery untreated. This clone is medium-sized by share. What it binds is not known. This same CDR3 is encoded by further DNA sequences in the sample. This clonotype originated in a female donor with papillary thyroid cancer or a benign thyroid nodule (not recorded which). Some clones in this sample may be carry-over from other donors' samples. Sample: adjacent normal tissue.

CDR3 loop: CASSPGDRVGEAFF. The CDR3 DNA sequence: TGTGCCAGCAGCCCAGGGGACAGGGTTGGTGAAGCTTTCTTT. The chain carries TRBV3-1 and TRBJ1-1; TRBD1 aligns across 9 bases. CDR3 size: 14 residues. V trimming: 4 bases; J trimming: 7 bases; junction bases outside the gene matches: 7. Germline CDR1 and CDR2: LGHDT and YNNKEL (reference sequence).